A single sample is the source of the 20 T cell receptor beta chains below, sequenced in a study of cytomegalovirus exposure and HLA in healthy donors. 60 Vbeta and 13 Jbeta primers were used in PCR. Some clones are missing from TCRdb's copy, which holds only in-frame ones; the method was immunoSEQ multiplex PCR. The sample includes around 150,000 clones, approximately 85% of them seen just once. The sample was PBMCs. The receptor set was obtained from a man aged 50-60 years in good health and CMV-seropositive.

This sequence joins TRBV11-2 and TRBJ2-7; tentatively, D is TRBD1 (5 bases). Germline CDR1 reads SGHAT; CDR2 reads FQNNGV. Trimming took off 3 bases at V and 2 bases at J, with 11 bases between the two ends. CDR3 length equals 14 residues. Here the CDR3 DNA reads TGTGCCAGCAGCTTGAACAGGATGACCTACGAGCAGTACTTC. It specifies CASSLNRMTYEQYF. Variable domain in full (rest from reference TRBV11-2 and TRBJ2-7): EAGVAQSPRYKIIEKRQSVAFWCNPISGHATLYWYQQILGQGPKLLIQFQNNGVVDDSQLPKDRFSAERLKGVDSTLKIQPAKLEDSAVYLCASSLNRMTYEQYFGPGTRLTVT.

The chain couples TRBV4-1 to TRBJ1-2; a possible D gene is TRBD1 (5 bases). V was pared by 0 bases and J by 6 bases, with 14 bases between. The CDR3 consists of 15 residues. Germline V CDR1 and CDR2: MGHRA, YSYEKL. CDR3 DNA: TGCGCCAGCAGCCAAGATGTTGTCAGGGAAGATGGCTACACCTTC. This codes for CASSQDVVREDGYTF.

The V call is TRBV9, the J call TRBJ1-6; maybe TRBD1 (5 bases). V lost 0 bases to trimming and J lost 10 bases, with 14 bases between them. CDR3 length: 15 amino acids. Germline V gene sequence: CDR1 SGDLS, CDR2 YYNGEE. Here the CDR3 reads CASSVDGRAGSPLHF. For the CDR3, the DNA is TGTGCCAGCAGCGTAGATGGCAGGGCTGGGTCACCCCTCCACTTT.

The genes are TRBV7-9 and TRBJ1-3; D is unclear. Per germline, CDR1 SEHNR and CDR2 FQNEAQ (reference sequence). The CDR3 is made up of 17 amino acids. The V and J ends lost 1 base and 4 bases respectively, with 17 bases between them. The CDR3 coding sequence is TGTGCCAGCAGCTTAGAAAGAGGAACCCGACGGGGAAACACCATATATTTT. It encodes CASSLERGTRRGNTIYF.

This chain uses TRBV27 with TRBJ1-5; D is uncertain. This CDR3 comprises 16 residues. Trimming cost V 9 bases and J 3 bases, with 21 bases left between them. Germline V gene lookup returns CDR1 MNHEY and CDR2 SMNVEV (reference sequence). The CDR3, as DNA: TGTGCCAGTTTGATAATCGGGCGGGAGATCAATCAGCCCCAGCATTTT. The encoded protein is CASLIIGREINQPQHF.

The CDR3 DNA reads as TGTGCCAGCAGCCCCGGAGGGCGGACACATCAGCCCCAGCATTTT. Translating gives CASSPGGRTHQPQHF. The rearrangement links TRBV2 to TRBJ1-5, with a tentative D call TRBD1 (5 bases). Germline V gene sequence: CDR1 SNHLY, CDR2 FYNNEI. The V and J ends lost 6 bases and 5 bases respectively, with 17 bases between them. There are 15 residues in the CDR3. The whole variable domain, remainder taken from reference TRBV2 and TRBJ1-5, is EPEVTQTPSHQVTQMGQEVILRCVPISNHLYFYWYRQILGQKVEFLVSFYNNEISEKSEIFDDQFSVERPDGSNFTLKIRSTKLEDSAMYFCASSPGGRTHQPQHFGDGTRLSIL.

The V call is TRBV11-3, the J call TRBJ2-6, with 13 bases matching TRBD2. Germline loops: CDR1 SGHNT, CDR2 YENEEA. The CDR3 is 20 amino acids. V dropped 5 bases and J dropped 0; count of bases not matched to a gene: 10. The CDR3 here is CASSPGLAGVSHSGANVLTF. The CDR3 DNA is TGTGCCAGCAGCCCAGGACTAGCGGGAGTCTCCCACTCTGGGGCCAACGTCCTGACTTTC.

J is TRBJ2-1 and V is TRBV11-3; TRBD2 is a possible D gene (6 bases). The V gene lost 5 bases and the J gene lost 9 bases, with 14 bases spanning the gap. This CDR3 is built from 13 residues. Germline CDR1 and CDR2: SGHNT and YENEEA. CDR3 residues: CASSPGGAGEQFF. CDR3 DNA: TGTGCCAGCAGCCCCGGAGGGGCGGGTGAGCAGTTCTTC.

This chain joins TRBV28 and TRBJ1-2; TRBD1 agrees at 9 bases. The V and J ends lost 4 bases and 7 bases, in that order; junction bases with no gene match: 19. Looked up from germline, CDR1 is MDHEN and CDR2 is SYDVKM. The CDR3 spans 18 residues. CDR3 sequence (DNA): TGTGCCAGCAGTTCACAGGGGACACAGGGGGCGCGCGGCGGTGGCTACACCTTC. Amino acid sequence: CASSSQGTQGARGGGYTF.

This CDR3 is CASSADRVGVGSYEQYF. In nucleotides, the CDR3 is TGTGCCAGCAGTGCGGACAGGGTAGGTGTCGGCTCCTACGAGCAGTACTTC. The chain joins TRBV2 to TRBJ2-7, with 8 bases lining up with TRBD1. There are 17 residues in the CDR3. CDR1 is SNHLY and CDR2 is FYNNEI in the germline V gene. The V and J ends lost 4 bases and 0 bases, in that order; junction bases with no gene match: 11. The full variable domain, with the rest looked up from reference TRBV2 and TRBJ2-7, is EPEVTQTPSHQVTQMGQEVILRCVPISNHLYFYWYRQILGQKVEFLVSFYNNEISEKSEIFDDQFSVERPDGSNFTLKIRSTKLEDSAMYFCASSADRVGVGSYEQYFGPGTRLTVT.

V and J are TRBV27 and TRBJ1-1, with TRBD1 matching 7 bases. The germline V gene encodes CDR1 MNHEY and CDR2 SMNVEV (reference sequence). The ends lost 11 bases at V and 1 base at J; junction bases unmatched: 7. This CDR3 has 13 residues. The CDR3 DNA is TGTGCCTCGTGGGACAGCCCGAACACTGAAGCTTTCTTT. Its protein is CASWDSPNTEAFF.

V gene TRBV11-2 combines with J gene TRBJ2-1; 11 positions match TRBD1. Germline loops: CDR1 SGHAT, CDR2 FQNNGV. With V trimmed by 3 bases and J by 13 bases, 11 bases remained unmatched. This CDR3 is built from 15 residues. The CDR3 protein is CASSLGTGGYGSQFF. The CDR3 bases are TGTGCCAGCAGCTTGGGGACAGGGGGGTATGGCTCTCAGTTCTTC.

This clone came up once. V gene TRBV5-1 combines with J gene TRBJ2-1; TRBD1 agrees at 9 bases. V lost 4 bases and J lost 9; bases outside the gene matches: 8. Germline V gene sequence: CDR1 SGHRS, CDR2 YFSETQ. The length of the CDR3 is 14 residues. Here the CDR3 DNA reads TGCGCCAGCAGCATACAGGGGGCCGAGGTTGAGCAGTTCTTC. Protein product: CASSIQGAEVEQFF. Based on the CDR3 plus reference TRBV5-1 and TRBJ2-1, the full variable domain is KAGVTQTPRYLIKTRGQQVTLSCSPISGHRSVSWYQQTPGQGLQFLFEYFSETQRNKGNFPGRFSGRQFSNSRSEMNVSTLELGDSALYLCASSIQGAEVEQFFGPGTRLTVL.

V usage is TRBV10-1 and J usage is TRBJ2-1; D is perhaps TRBD1 (5 bases). Looked up from germline, CDR1 is WNHNN and CDR2 is SYGVQD (reference sequence). Trimming cost V 2 bases and J 6 bases, with 11 bases left between them. CDR3 length equals 14 residues. The CDR3 bases are TGCGCCAGCAGTGAGGGAGACAGAATCAATGAGCAGTTCTTC. It is translated as CASSEGDRINEQFF.

Written as DNA, the CDR3 is TGTGCCAGCTCACCACCGGCGGGAGGCTCCTACGAGCAGTACTTC. Protein: CASSPPAGGSYEQYF. The chain combines TRBV18 with TRBJ2-7; 8 bases fit TRBD2. V trimming: 0 bases; J trimming: 0 bases; junction bases outside the gene matches: 1. Germline CDR1 is KGHSH and CDR2 is LQKENI. The CDR3 spans 15 residues.

V is TRBV5-1 and J is TRBJ1-6; maybe TRBD1 (5 bases). CDR3 length: 15 residues. Germline CDR1 reads SGHRS; CDR2 reads YFSETQ. Trimming stripped 4 bases from V and 0 bases from J, with 8 bases between. CDR3 amino acids: CASSVDSSYNSPLHF. The CDR3, as DNA: TGCGCCAGCAGCGTTGACAGCTCCTATAATTCACCCCTCCACTTT.

V is TRBV5-1 and J is TRBJ2-3; 8 bases map to TRBD2. Looked up from germline, CDR1 is SGHRS and CDR2 is YFSETQ. J was trimmed by 6 bases and V by 2 bases; bases with no gene match: 5. This CDR3 contains 14 residues. The CDR3 spells CASSLSGSLDTQYF. CDR3 sequence (DNA): TGCGCCAGCAGCTTAAGCGGGAGTCTCGATACGCAGTATTTT.

For this clone: This sample also contains other DNA sequences that code for the same CDR3. This chain links TRBV19 with TRBJ1-5; tentatively, D is TRBD1 (5 bases). This CDR3 is 14 amino acids long. Germline assignment: CDR1 LNHDA and CDR2 SQIVND (reference sequence). V was trimmed by 9 bases and J by 0 bases, leaving 12 bases between them. The CDR3 DNA reads as TGTGCCAGCGTACAGGTAAATAGCAATCAGCCCCAGCATTTT. It is translated as CASVQVNSNQPQHF.

The V call is TRBV27, the J call TRBJ1-1, with D perhaps TRBD1 (6 bases). The CDR3 has 13 residues. V was cut by 6 bases and J by 4 bases, with 12 bases left in between. Per germline, CDR1 MNHEY and CDR2 SMNVEV (reference sequence). CDR3 amino acids: CASRLRGGTEAFF. DNA of the CDR3: TGTGCCAGCAGGCTGCGAGGGGGCACTGAAGCTTTCTTT.

CDR3 DNA sequence: TGTGCCAGCAGCGAAACAGGGCAAACACAGGAGACCCAGTACTTC. This sequence encodes CASSETGQTQETQYF. This rearrangement joins TRBV4-2 to TRBJ2-5; weak D call: TRBD1 (6 bases). Germline loops: CDR1 LGHNA, CDR2 YNFKEQ. Trimming stripped 5 bases from V and 5 bases from J, with 18 bases between. The CDR3 is made up of 15 amino acids.